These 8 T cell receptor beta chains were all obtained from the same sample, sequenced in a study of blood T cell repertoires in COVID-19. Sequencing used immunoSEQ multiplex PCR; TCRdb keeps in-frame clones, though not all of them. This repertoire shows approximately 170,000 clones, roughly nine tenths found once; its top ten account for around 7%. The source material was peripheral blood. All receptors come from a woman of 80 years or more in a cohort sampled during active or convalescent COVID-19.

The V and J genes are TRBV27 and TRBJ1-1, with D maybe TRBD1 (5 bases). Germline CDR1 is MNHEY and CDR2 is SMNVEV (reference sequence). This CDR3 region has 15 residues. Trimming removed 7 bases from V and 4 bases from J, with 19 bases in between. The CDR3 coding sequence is TGTGCCAGCACCCCTACGGGGGTGCGGGGCACTGAAGCTTTCTTT. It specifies CASTPTGVRGTEAFF.

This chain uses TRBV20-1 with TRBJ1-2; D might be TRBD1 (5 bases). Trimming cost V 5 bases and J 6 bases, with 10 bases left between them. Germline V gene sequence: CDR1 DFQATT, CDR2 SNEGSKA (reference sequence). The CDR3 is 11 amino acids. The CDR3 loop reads CSAGGINGYTF. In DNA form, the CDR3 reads TGCAGTGCTGGGGGGATAAATGGCTACACCTTC.

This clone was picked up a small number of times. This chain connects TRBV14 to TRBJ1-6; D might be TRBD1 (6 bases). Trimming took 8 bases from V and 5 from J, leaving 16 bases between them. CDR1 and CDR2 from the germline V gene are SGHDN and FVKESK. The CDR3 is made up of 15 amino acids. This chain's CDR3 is CASALWGQDNSPLHF. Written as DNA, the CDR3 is TGTGCCAGCGCACTTTGGGGACAAGATAATTCACCCCTCCACTTT.

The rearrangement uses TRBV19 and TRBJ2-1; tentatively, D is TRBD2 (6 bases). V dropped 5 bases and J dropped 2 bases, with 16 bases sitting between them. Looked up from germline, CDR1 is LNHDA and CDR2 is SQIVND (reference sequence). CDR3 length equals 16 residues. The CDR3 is CASSPLGGKTYNEQFF. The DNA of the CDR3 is TGTGCCAGTAGTCCCCTGGGCGGGAAAACCTACAATGAGCAGTTCTTC.

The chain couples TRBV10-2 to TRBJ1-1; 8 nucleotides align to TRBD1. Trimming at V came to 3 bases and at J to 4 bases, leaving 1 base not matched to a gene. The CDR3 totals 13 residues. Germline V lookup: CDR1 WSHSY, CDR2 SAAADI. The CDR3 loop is CASSEQGGTEAFF. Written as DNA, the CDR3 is TGCGCCAGCAGTGAACAGGGGGGCACTGAAGCTTTCTTT.

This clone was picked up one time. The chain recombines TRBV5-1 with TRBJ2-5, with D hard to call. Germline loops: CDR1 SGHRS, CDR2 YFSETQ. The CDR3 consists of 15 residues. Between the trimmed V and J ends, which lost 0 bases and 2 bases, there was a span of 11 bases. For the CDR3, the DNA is TGCGCCAGCAGCTTGGCCACGGTCCGTCAAGAGACCCAGTACTTC. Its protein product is CASSLATVRQETQYF.

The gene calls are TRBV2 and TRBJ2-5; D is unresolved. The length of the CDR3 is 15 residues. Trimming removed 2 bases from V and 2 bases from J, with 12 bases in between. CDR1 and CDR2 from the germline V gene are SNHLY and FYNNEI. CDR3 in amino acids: CASSEIGFTQETQYF. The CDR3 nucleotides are TGTGCCAGCAGTGAAATCGGGTTCACTCAAGAGACCCAGTACTTC.

This CDR3 is CASSRGQRNTEAFF. The CDR3 region has the DNA TGTGCCAGCAGCCGGGGACAGCGGAACACTGAAGCTTTCTTT. The V and J genes are TRBV5-6 and TRBJ1-1, with TRBD1 matching over 7 bases. Germline CDR1 SGHDT, CDR2 YYEEEE. CDR3 length: 14 residues. V was pared by 4 bases and J by 1 base, with 4 bases of the junction left unmatched. Combining the CDR3 with reference TRBV5-6 and TRBJ1-1 gives the whole variable domain DAGVTQSPTHLIKTRGQQVTLRCSPKSGHDTVSWYQQALGQGPQFIFQYYEEEERQRGNFPDRFSGHQFPNYSSELNVNALLLGDSALYLCASSRGQRNTEAFFGQGTRLTVV.